Following are 18 T cell receptor beta chains from one sample sequenced in a study of blood T cells in healthy people across ages (dated by TCRdb to between 2015 and 2017). The library came from 5' RACE. The instrument was an Illumina HiSeq 2500. A second PCR of about 7 to 12 cycles was run with a J-beta primer mix and a sample-barcoded 5' primer. TCRdb reprocessing: public reads trimmed at Q25 with fastp, clones called with MiXCR, in-frame beta chains kept. Each CDR3 protein appears once, grouped with its most common genes and DNA. Across this sample there are about 970,000 distinct CDR3 sequences, with roughly 51% seen only once. The biggest ten clones account for about a fifth of the sample. Sequenced: blood. These receptor sequences come from a woman aged 55 to 70 in good health.

With respect to this clonotype: A junction end diverges from the germline sequence, so it may reflect a read error. V usage is TRBV13 and J usage is TRBJ2-5; the D is unclear. This CDR3 is built from 11 residues. Germline CDR1 PRHDT, CDR2 FYEKMQ (reference sequence). The DNA of the CDR3 is TGTGCCAGCAACTTATCCGAGACCCAGTACTTC. As protein: CASNLSETQYF.

CDR3 bases: TGTGCCAGCAGCGCGCGCCACGAGCAGTACTTC. Protein product: CASSARHEQYF. The genes are TRBV12-3 or TRBV12-4 and TRBJ2-7; D unclear. Trimming removed 6 bases from V and 5 bases from J, with 8 bases in between. This CDR3 region has 11 residues.

The chain is built from TRBV6-1 and TRBJ2-3; D is unresolved. CDR3 size: 16 residues. V was shortened by 4 bases and J by 4 bases, with 18 bases between the two germline ends. Germline CDR1 MNHNS, CDR2 SASEGT. CDR3 DNA: TGTGCCAGCAGTGGCCTCGAGGTTTCGAGTGCAGATACGCAGTATTTT. Its protein is CASSGLEVSSADTQYF.

This chain joins TRBV6-5 and TRBJ1-1; D is possibly TRBD1 (5 bases). Germline values: CDR1 MNHEY, CDR2 SVGAGI. Between the trimmed V and J ends, which lost 8 bases and 0 bases, there was a span of 10 bases. The CDR3 extends over 13 amino acids. CDR3 DNA: TGTGCCAGCCGGGGGTTCCTGAACACTGAAGCTTTCTTT. Translation gives CASRGFLNTEAFF.

This clonotype has more than one count but fewer than ten. CDR3 amino acids: CASSLDALGGETQYF. CDR3 bases: TGTGCCAGCAGTTTAGATGCATTGGGGGGGGAGACCCAGTACTTC. The chain couples TRBV12-3 or TRBV12-4 to TRBJ2-5; 7 nucleotides agree with TRBD2. This CDR3 spans 15 amino acids. The trim removed 1 base at V and 5 bases at J, leaving 7 bases unmatched.

The chain uses TRBV29-1 and TRBJ2-5; D is ambiguous. Germline loops: CDR1 SQVTM, CDR2 ANQGSEA. The CDR3 runs 13 residues. Deletions cut 0 bases from V and 8 bases from J, with 13 bases between. CDR3 in amino acids: CSVEDWVVSTQYF. Here the CDR3 DNA reads TGCAGCGTTGAAGATTGGGTAGTTAGTACCCAGTACTTC.

This clonotype has a handful of counts. V is TRBV5-1 and J is TRBJ2-3; 11 nucleotides agree with TRBD1. CDR1 is SGHRS and CDR2 is YFSETQ in the germline V gene. V trimming: 4 bases; J trimming: 5 bases; junction bases outside the gene matches: 6. This CDR3 region has 15 residues. CDR3 in amino acids: CASSDGQGALDTQYF. In nucleotides, the CDR3 is TGCGCCAGCAGCGACGGACAGGGGGCATTAGATACGCAGTATTTT.

This clonotype occurred a few times. The CDR3 DNA reads as TGTGCCAGCAGTAGCGGGAGATCGGGCATTCAGTACTTC. This translates into CASSSGRSGIQYF. The chain links TRBV12-3 or TRBV12-4 to TRBJ2-4; TRBD2 matches 8 bases. The CDR3 extends over 13 amino acids. Losses at the gene ends were 5 bases for V and 9 bases for J; bases not matched to a gene: 6.

The gene calls are TRBV20-1 and TRBJ2-5, with unresolved D. Per the germline V gene, CDR1 is DFQATT and CDR2 is SNEGSKA (reference sequence). The ends were cut back, 3 bases at V and 0 bases at J, with 5 bases in the middle. CDR3 length equals 12 residues. The CDR3: CSASPHQETQYF. For the CDR3, the DNA is TGCAGTGCTAGTCCGCACCAAGAGACCCAGTACTTC.

The gene calls are TRBV20-1 and TRBJ2-7, with D possibly TRBD2 on 6 matching bases. The CDR3 consists of 14 residues. CDR1 and CDR2 (germline): DFQATT, SNEGSKA (reference sequence). V lost 1 base and J 0 bases, leaving 10 bases between the germline ends. CDR3 protein: CSARGRGNSYEQYF. CDR3 in DNA: TGCAGTGCTAGAGGGAGGGGAAACTCCTACGAGCAGTACTTC.

The sample holds a few counts of this clonotype. The gene calls are TRBV11-2 and TRBJ2-7; tentatively, D is TRBD1 (6 bases). V was clipped by 0 bases and J by 2 bases, with 17 bases between them. Germline V lookup: CDR1 SGHAT, CDR2 FQNNGV. CDR3 length equals 17 residues. CDR3 bases: TGTGCCAGCAGCTTAGATATGGGGACAACCATAACCTACGAGCAGTACTTC. Its protein is CASSLDMGTTITYEQYF.

This clonotype was seen a few times. The rearrangement uses TRBV20-1 and TRBJ2-1, with 7 positions matching TRBD2. The germline gives CDR1 DFQATT, CDR2 SNEGSKA (reference sequence). The CDR3 covers 15 residues. J gave up 4 bases and V 3 bases, and 9 bases lay outside the gene matches. In DNA form, the CDR3 reads TGCAGTGCTAGGCGGACTAGGGGACTGTACAATGAGCAGTTCTTC. Translation gives CSARRTRGLYNEQFF.

The chain carries TRBV25-1 and TRBJ1-6; D ambiguous. The CDR3 loop spans 14 amino acids. Germline V gene lookup returns CDR1 MGHDK and CDR2 SYGVNS. V dropped 1 base and J dropped 4 bases, with 5 bases sitting between them. The CDR3 reads CASSESGYNSPLHF. CDR3 coding DNA: TGTGCCAGCAGTGAATCGGGTTATAATTCACCCCTCCACTTT.

The gene calls are TRBV7-2 and TRBJ2-1, with 7 bases identical to TRBD2. CDR3 length equals 14 residues. V gave up 8 bases and J gave up 2 bases; unmatched junction bases: 6. The germline V gene encodes CDR1 SGHTA and CDR2 FQGNSA. In nucleotides, the CDR3 is TGTGCCAGCTCCCGGGGGGTCGCCTACAATGAGCAGTTCTTC. It is translated as CASSRGVAYNEQFF.

The rearrangement uses TRBV15 and TRBJ2-5; D possibly corresponds to TRBD1 (5 bases). The J call may be in error: the DNA end matches TRBJ2-7 better. The CDR3 extends over 12 amino acids. The germline V gene has CDR1 LNHNV and CDR2 YYDKDF (reference sequence). DNA of the CDR3: TGTGCCACCAGCATCCAGGGATACGAGCAGTACTTC. Translated: CATSIQGYEQYF.

This clonotype has just a few counts. The chain joins TRBV6-7 to TRBJ2-4, with D perhaps TRBD1 or TRBD2 (5 bases each). TRBV6-7 is an ORF, and what it does is uncertain. The CDR3 extends over 13 amino acids. Trimming stripped 9 bases from V and 3 bases from J, with 12 bases between. The CDR3 loop is CARSGRNKNIQYF. DNA of the CDR3: TGTGCCAGGTCGGGACGGAACAAAAACATTCAGTACTTC.

In the case of this clonotype: Germline and junction disagree at one end, which may indicate a read error. The CDR3 reads CATSDPTTGTNSYNERFF. The CDR3 bases are TGTGCCACCAGTGACCCTACAACAGGGACCAACTCCTACAATGAGCGGTTCTTC. The chain joins TRBV24-1 to TRBJ2-1; TRBD1 might be the D (6 bases). Germline-derived CDR1 and CDR2 are KGHDR and SFDVKD. The CDR3 has 18 amino acids.

The rearrangement links TRBV4-2 to TRBJ1-4; no reliable D call. The germline V gene encodes CDR1 LGHNA and CDR2 YNFKEQ. Trimming left V 8 bases short and J 1 base short, with 11 bases between. This CDR3 has 14 amino acids. Here the CDR3 DNA reads TGTGCCAGCCTAACGCTCGGAACTAATGAAAAACTGTTTTTT. Translated: CASLTLGTNEKLFF.